This T cell receptor (beta chain) was captured in a study of CD8 T cells in ankylosing spondylitis. There are a few counts of this clonotype. Its antigen remains unknown. Study conclusions and caveats: A motif in TCR beta, a set of 8 or 9 highly homologous variants, appeared characteristic of ankylosing spondylitis blood.

MiXCR, run by TCRdb on the 5' RACE reads, gives a single entry per CDR3 protein. The sample yields roughly 220,000 distinct CDR3 sequences, 15% to 20% seen once. Sequencing was carried out using blood, either unsorted or a sorted T cell fraction (not recorded which). This receptor was taken from a male donor with ankylosing spondylitis.

This CDR3 is CASSLEVGTHSGANVLTF. CDR3 DNA sequence: TGTGCCAGCAGTTTAGAAGTGGGAACCCACTCTGGGGCCAACGTCCTGACTTTC. V is TRBV12-3 or TRBV12-4 and J is TRBJ2-6; D unclear. This CDR3 is 18 amino acids long. The germline V and J ends were trimmed by 1 base and 0 bases, with 13 bases remaining between them.